This T cell receptor (beta chain) was identified in a study of Ad26.COV2.S vaccination and SARS-CoV-2 variants. Findings of the study overall: Placebo recipients showed lower spike-specific TCR breadth than vaccinees.

This sample's treatment: around 19 received Ad26.COV2.S at low or high dose, single or two shots; roughly 5 received placebo; per-sample allocation not given. Collection of samples fell on day 63 after the first vaccine or placebo injection. The CDR3 sequence is 15 residues long. Trimming cost V 3 bases and J 5 bases; bases outside gene matches: 8. Germline CDR1 reads MGHRA; CDR2 reads YSYEKL. The protocol was immunoSEQ multiplex PCR, while the TCRdb copy is restricted to in-frame clones and leaves out a portion. The data contain 300,000 to 350,000 clones, less than 90% of them singletons. There are a few counts of this clone. The antigen is undetermined.

The receptor was derived from a person aged 18-60 years who received the Ad26.COV2.S COVID-19 vaccine or a placebo. The V call is TRBV4-1, the J call TRBJ2-7, with 9 bases fitting TRBD2. This specimen was peripheral blood, taken in a trial of Ad26.COV2.S vaccine versus placebo. Here the CDR3 DNA reads TGCGCCAGCAGCCAGCCGGGACTAGCTTCCGACGAGCAGTACTTC. Translating it yields CASSQPGLASDEQYF.